This T cell receptor beta chain was captured by sequencing in a study of blood T cell repertoires in COVID-19. Study-wide background: Samples of COVID-19 (acute and convalescent) were obtained from the United States, Italy and Spain. T cells, B-cell-depleted T cells, or PBMCs provided the cDNA or gDNA that served as material.

This CDR3 has 13 residues. The ends lost 7 bases at V and 3 bases at J; junction bases unmatched: 3. The germline V gene has CDR1 LNHDA and CDR2 SQIVND (reference sequence). Original processing methods: Reference gene primer amplification yielded estimated nucleated cell counts. Clones were read by immunoSEQ multiplex PCR, and TCRdb kept only the in-frame ones, dropping some. V and J calls plus clone size are reproduced from that table; the DNA served to infer D and trimming. This sample has roughly 160,000 clones, with about 88% found just once. For this clone: Different DNA sequences within this sample yield the same CDR3.

This receptor was taken from a man aged 18 to 29 with acute or convalescent COVID-19. Sequenced sample: peripheral blood. V is TRBV19 and J is TRBJ1-5, with TRBD1 matching 7 bases. The CDR3 bases are TGTGCCAGTATGACAGGGAACAATCAGCCCCAGCATTTT. Its translation: CASMTGNNQPQHF.